The sequence of this T cell receptor beta chain was determined in a study of blood T cell repertoires in COVID-19. Overall study context: PBMCs, B-cell-depleted T cells, or T cells provided the cDNA or gDNA that made up the material.

Cohorts were assigned according to the clinical history that participants reported. Donors in Cohort 3 who had recovered were those with two negative PCRs, healthcare professional clearance, or resolution of their symptoms. Study processing details: Estimation of nucleated cell counts was performed using reference gene primer amplification. Assay: immunoSEQ multiplex PCR; the TCRdb copy retains only in-frame clones and omits some. From that table come the V and J calls and clone size; the DNA was used to work out D and trimming. The sample holds 150,000 to 200,000 clones, 88% seen once. The germline V gene has CDR1 SNHLY and CDR2 FYNNEI. The CDR3 contains 17 residues. Trimming at V came to 3 bases and at J to 6 bases, leaving 15 bases not matched to a gene.

Sequenced: PBMCs or T cells enriched from blood (not recorded which). The J gene is TRBJ2-7, the V gene TRBV2, with 9 bases lining up with TRBD2. The source of this sequence is a young woman who had recovered from COVID-19. The CDR3 reads CASSDGSAGGPSFEQYF. CDR3 sequence (DNA): TGTGCCAGCAGTGACGGTTCGGCGGGAGGGCCTAGCTTCGAGCAGTACTTC. The variable domain in full, completed from reference TRBV2 and TRBJ2-7, reads EPEVTQTPSHQVTQMGQEVILRCVPISNHLYFYWYRQILGQKVEFLVSFYNNEISEKSEIFDDQFSVERPDGSNFTLKIRSTKLEDSAMYFCASSDGSAGGPSFEQYFGPGTRLTVT.